This record looks at one T cell receptor beta chain sequence and its context. The CDR3 spans 14 residues. The ends were cut back, 7 bases at V and 1 base at J, with 13 bases in the middle. The V gene's germline CDR1 is SNHLY and CDR2 FYNNEI. The sample is drawn from a study of blood T cell repertoires in COVID-19. Study details: Whether acute or convalescent, the COVID-19 samples came from the United States, Italy and Spain.

Authors' analysis steps: Amplification from reference gene primers served as the basis for estimated nucleated cell counts. Produced via immunoSEQ multiplex PCR; TCRdb's table is partial and in-frame only. For V, J and clone size, that table is used; D and trimming come from the DNA. Of fewer than 200,000 clones detected, approximately 92% appear once; the ten largest clones hold approximately 0.48%. The sample comprised peripheral blood. The TCR originated in a man between 45 and 60 years old with acute or convalescent COVID-19. This chain links TRBV2 with TRBJ1-2, with unresolved D. CDR3 in amino acids: CASILQYGNYGYTF. CDR3 nucleotides: TGTGCCAGCATCTTGCAGTATGGTAACTATGGCTACACCTTC.